Following are 20 T cell receptor beta chains from one sample sequenced in a study of shared clonotypes between healthy human individuals. Assay: immunoSEQ multiplex PCR; the TCRdb copy retains only in-frame clones and omits some. The repertoire has some 95,000 clones, about 68% of them found once; the top ten carry 45% to 50%. The sample was memory CD8+ T cells sorted from blood. Subset given: CD45RO+ cells pooled with CCR7-negative TemRA cells. The receptors shown here come from a man aged 30-40 years in good health.

This clone was picked up a small number of times. This rearrangement joins TRBV7-2 to TRBJ2-3, with D perhaps assigned TRBD1 or TRBD2 (5 bases each). The CDR3 spans 13 residues. Germline-derived CDR1 and CDR2 are SGHTA and FQGNSA. Trimming shortened V by 8 bases and J by 4 bases, and 13 bases separated the two germline ends. DNA for the CDR3: TGTGCCAGCGCAACGGTGGGGGCAGATACGCAGTATTTT. Protein sequence: CASATVGADTQYF.

This clone came up a few times. The chain recombines TRBV10-2 with TRBJ1-5; D ambiguous. There are 15 residues in the CDR3. The germline V gene has CDR1 WSHSY and CDR2 SAAADI. With 4 bases removed from V and 3 bases from J, the gap between germline ends came to 13 bases. Here the CDR3 reads CASSGEGIFNQPQHF. The CDR3 DNA reads TGCGCCAGCAGTGGTGAGGGTATTTTCAATCAGCCCCAGCATTTT.

The chain combines TRBV19 with TRBJ2-1; 11 bases match TRBD2. The CDR3 is made up of 15 amino acids. With 4 bases clipped from V and 4 bases from J, the junction kept 3 bases outside the gene matches. Germline lookup yields CDR1 LNHDA and CDR2 SQIVND (reference sequence). CDR3 nucleotide sequence: TGTGCCAGTAGTAAGATAGCGGGAGGGTACAATGAGCAGTTCTTC. Translation gives CASSKIAGGYNEQFF.

The V gene is TRBV27, the J gene TRBJ2-7, with D hard to call. The length of the CDR3 is 13 residues. Germline V gene data show CDR1 as MNHEY and CDR2 as SMNVEV (reference sequence). V lost 0 bases and J lost 3, with 6 bases in between. This CDR3 reads CASSLSLLYEQYF. The CDR3 nucleotides are TGTGCCAGCAGTTTATCCTTACTCTACGAGCAGTACTTC.

The chain uses TRBV4-2 and TRBJ2-1; 8 nucleotides agree with TRBD1. The V gene end was trimmed by 1 base and the J gene end by 3 bases; junction bases not matched to a gene: 2. Germline V gene data show CDR1 as LGHNA and CDR2 as YNFKEQ. The CDR3 length is 15 residues. CDR3: CASSQATGDYNEQFF. For the CDR3, the DNA is TGTGCCAGCAGCCAAGCGACAGGGGACTACAATGAGCAGTTCTTC.

A few counts support this clone. This chain links TRBV7-9 with TRBJ2-7; 14 bases are a match to TRBD2. The J segment lost 3 bases and the V segment lost 1 base, leaving 11 bases of the junction unmatched. Looked up from germline, CDR1 is SEHNR and CDR2 is FQNEAQ (reference sequence). The CDR3 totals 19 residues. The CDR3 DNA sequence: TGTGCCAGCAGCTTAGAAGGACCGGGACTAGCGGGAGACCGCTACGAGCAGTACTTC. Translation: CASSLEGPGLAGDRYEQYF.

V and J are TRBV6-6 and TRBJ2-3; 9 bases align to TRBD1. Per the germline V gene, CDR1 is MNHNY and CDR2 is SVGAGI (reference sequence). V trimming: 5 bases; J trimming: 4 bases; junction bases outside the gene matches: 7. CDR3 length: 15 amino acids. CDR3 nucleotide sequence: TGTGCCAGCAGTAGCCGGGACAGGGTGGCAGATACGCAGTATTTT. It codes for CASSSRDRVADTQYF.

This chain joins TRBV5-4 and TRBJ2-7; 9 bases map to TRBD1. CDR3 size: 16 residues. CDR1 and CDR2 (germline): SGHNT, YYREEE (reference sequence). V gave up 0 bases and J gave up 4 bases; unmatched junction bases: 8. The CDR3 reads CASSLAGRTGEYEQYF. The CDR3 DNA sequence: TGTGCCAGCAGCTTGGCCGGGAGGACAGGGGAATACGAGCAGTACTTC.

The J gene is TRBJ2-7, the V gene TRBV4-1; 8 bases fit TRBD1. Trimming removed 4 bases from V and 3 bases from J; junction bases left unmatched: 5. CDR1 is MGHRA and CDR2 is YSYEKL in the germline V gene. This CDR3 is built from 14 residues. CDR3 loop: CASSLNTGGYEQYF. CDR3 DNA sequence: TGCGCCAGCAGCCTCAATACAGGGGGCTACGAGCAGTACTTC.

The J gene is TRBJ2-2, the V gene TRBV9; 7 bases fit TRBD2. Germline CDR1 reads SGDLS; CDR2 reads YYNGEE. V dropped 4 bases and J dropped 4; count of bases not matched to a gene: 16. This CDR3 is 18 amino acids long. CDR3 sequence (DNA): TGTGCCAGCAGCCGACCGACTAGCAAAGGAGGAGGCACCGGGGAGCTGTTTTTT. Its protein is CASSRPTSKGGGTGELFF.

This rearrangement joins TRBV6-5 to TRBJ2-7, with D tentatively TRBD1 (5 bases). The CDR3 loop spans 16 amino acids. Germline V gene sequence: CDR1 MNHEY, CDR2 SVGAGI. The germline V and J ends were trimmed by 4 bases and 2 bases, with 18 bases remaining between them. The DNA for the CDR3 is TGTGCCAGCAGTTCCCGGCCTGGGCAGGGCGCCTACGAGCAGTACTTC. It specifies CASSSRPGQGAYEQYF.

This clone was recorded once. Germline and junction disagree at one end, which may indicate a read error. The CDR3 DNA reads TGTGCCAGCAGCGTACACGGGGTGGGGAACGCCGGGGAGCTGTTTTTT. Translated: CASSVHGVGNAGELFF. The chain employs TRBV9 and TRBJ2-2; D might be TRBD2 (5 bases). There are 16 residues in the CDR3. Germline V gene data show CDR1 as SGDLS and CDR2 as YYNGEE.

This clone was counted ten times or more. The chain recombines TRBV6-1 with TRBJ2-7; D tentatively fits TRBD1 or TRBD2 (5 bases each). Trimming shortened V by 6 bases and J by 2 bases, and 8 bases separated the two germline ends. Germline loops: CDR1 MNHNS, CDR2 SASEGT. This CDR3 is 12 amino acids long. The CDR3 spells CASRGDTYEQYF. Written as DNA, the CDR3 is TGTGCCAGCAGGGGGGATACCTACGAGCAGTACTTC.

This chain connects TRBV7-9 to TRBJ2-1; unclear D gene. V was clipped by 5 bases and J by 6 bases, with 29 bases between them. Germline V lookup: CDR1 SEHNR, CDR2 FQNEAQ (reference sequence). The CDR3 is 19 residues long. CDR3 DNA sequence: TGTGCCAGCAGCCTCGGCTTCAGTGGGCCCACCTCTAAAGGCAATGAGCAGTTCTTC. This sequence encodes CASSLGFSGPTSKGNEQFF.

J is TRBJ2-3 and V is TRBV6-4; 11 bases map to TRBD2. Trimming at V came to 7 bases and at J to 2 bases, leaving 2 bases not matched to a gene. The germline gives CDR1 MRHNA, CDR2 SNTAGT. The CDR3 covers 14 residues. In DNA form, the CDR3 reads TGTGCCAGCAATAGCGGGAGGGCCACAGATACGCAGTATTTT. This sequence encodes CASNSGRATDTQYF.

This chain joins TRBV11-2 and TRBJ2-7, with no clear D. The germline gives CDR1 SGHAT, CDR2 FQNNGV. The CDR3 covers 11 residues. Trimming took 4 bases from V and 4 from J, leaving 5 bases between them. CDR3 protein: CASSWEYEQYF. CDR3 bases: TGTGCCAGCAGCTGGGAATACGAGCAGTACTTC.

The rearrangement links TRBV6-1 to TRBJ2-7; no definite D call. Germline CDR1 is MNHNS and CDR2 is SASEGT. This CDR3 spans 15 amino acids. With 6 bases removed from V and 1 base from J, the gap between germline ends came to 16 bases. This chain's CDR3 is CASSHLDDASYEQYF. The CDR3 DNA reads as TGTGCCAGCAGCCACCTTGATGACGCGTCCTACGAGCAGTACTTC.

V and J are TRBV7-3 and TRBJ2-1, with unresolved D. Germline V gives CDR1 SGHTA, CDR2 FQGTGA. The CDR3 has 13 amino acids. Between the trimmed V and J ends, which lost 5 bases and 10 bases, there was a span of 15 bases. CDR3 sequence (DNA): TGTGCCAGCAGCCCAGAGGTATCTGGGGAGCAGTTCTTC. Residues: CASSPEVSGEQFF.

The sample holds one count of this clone. The V call is TRBV4-1, the J call TRBJ1-6; D remains ambiguous. The V gene's germline CDR1 is MGHRA and CDR2 YSYEKL. This CDR3 has 14 residues. V lost 0 bases and J 7 bases, leaving 7 bases between the germline ends. CDR3: CASSQEEGNSPLHF. CDR3 nucleotides: TGCGCCAGCAGCCAAGAGGAAGGCAATTCACCCCTCCACTTT.

The J gene is TRBJ2-7, the V gene TRBV28; tentatively, D is TRBD2 (5 bases). Germline V CDR1 and CDR2: MDHEN, SYDVKM. CDR3 length equals 15 residues. V was cut by 3 bases and J by 1 base, with 13 bases left in between. CDR3 in DNA: TGTGCCAGCAGTTTTAAGGCGGAGCGGTCCTACGAGCAGTACTTC. Amino acids: CASSFKAERSYEQYF.